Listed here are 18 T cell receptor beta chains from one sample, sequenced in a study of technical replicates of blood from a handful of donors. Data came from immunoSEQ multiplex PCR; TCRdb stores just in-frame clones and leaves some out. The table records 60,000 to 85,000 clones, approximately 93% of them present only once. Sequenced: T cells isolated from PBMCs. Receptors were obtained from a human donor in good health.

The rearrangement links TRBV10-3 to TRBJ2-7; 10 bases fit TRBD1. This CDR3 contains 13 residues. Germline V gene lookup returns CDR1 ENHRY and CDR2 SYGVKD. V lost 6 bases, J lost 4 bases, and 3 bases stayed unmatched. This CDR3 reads CAIRDRGMYEQYF. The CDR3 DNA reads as TGTGCCATCAGGGACAGGGGGATGTACGAGCAGTACTTC.

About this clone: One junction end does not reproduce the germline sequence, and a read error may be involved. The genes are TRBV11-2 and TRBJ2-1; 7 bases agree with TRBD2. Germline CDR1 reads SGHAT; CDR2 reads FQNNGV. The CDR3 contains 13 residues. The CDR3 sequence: CASNLSGDEIQFF. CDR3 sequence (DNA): TGTGCCAGCAACTTAAGCGGGGACGAGATTCAGTTCTTC.

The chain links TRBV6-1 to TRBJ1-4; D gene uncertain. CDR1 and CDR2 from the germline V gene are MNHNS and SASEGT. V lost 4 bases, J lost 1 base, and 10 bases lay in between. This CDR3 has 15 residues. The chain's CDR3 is CASSVDGRTNEKLFF. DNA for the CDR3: TGTGCCAGCAGTGTGGACGGGAGAACTAATGAAAAACTGTTTTTT.

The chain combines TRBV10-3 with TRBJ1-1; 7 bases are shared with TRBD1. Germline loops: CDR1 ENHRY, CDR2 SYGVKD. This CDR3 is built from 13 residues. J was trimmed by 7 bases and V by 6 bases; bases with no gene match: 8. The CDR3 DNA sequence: TGTGCCATCAGCGACAGGGAGGAGGTTGAAGCTTTCTTT. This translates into CAISDREEVEAFF.

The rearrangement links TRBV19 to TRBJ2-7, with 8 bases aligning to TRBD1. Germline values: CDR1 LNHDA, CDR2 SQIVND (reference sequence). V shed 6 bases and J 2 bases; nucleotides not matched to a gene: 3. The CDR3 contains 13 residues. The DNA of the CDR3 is TGTGCCAGTAGACAGGGGGGAACCTACGAGCAGTACTTC. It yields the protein CASRQGGTYEQYF.

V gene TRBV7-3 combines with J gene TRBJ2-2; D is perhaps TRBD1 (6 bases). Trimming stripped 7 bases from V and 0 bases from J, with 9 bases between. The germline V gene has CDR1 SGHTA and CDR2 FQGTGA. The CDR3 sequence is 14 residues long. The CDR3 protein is CASTRTANTGELFF. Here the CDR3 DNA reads TGTGCCAGCACCCGGACAGCGAACACCGGGGAGCTGTTTTTT.

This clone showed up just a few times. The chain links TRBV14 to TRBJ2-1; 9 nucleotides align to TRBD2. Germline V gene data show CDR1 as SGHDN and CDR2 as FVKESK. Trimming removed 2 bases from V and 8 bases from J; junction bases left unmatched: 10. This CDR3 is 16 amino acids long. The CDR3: CASSQIWREGPDEQFF. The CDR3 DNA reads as TGTGCCAGCAGCCAAATCTGGCGGGAGGGCCCCGATGAGCAGTTCTTC.

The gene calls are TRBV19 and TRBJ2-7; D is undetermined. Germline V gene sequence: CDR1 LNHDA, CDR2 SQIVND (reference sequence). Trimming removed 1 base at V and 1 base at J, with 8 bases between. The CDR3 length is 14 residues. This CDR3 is CASSIVAVSYEQYF. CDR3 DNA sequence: TGTGCCAGTAGTATAGTGGCAGTTTCCTACGAGCAGTACTTC.

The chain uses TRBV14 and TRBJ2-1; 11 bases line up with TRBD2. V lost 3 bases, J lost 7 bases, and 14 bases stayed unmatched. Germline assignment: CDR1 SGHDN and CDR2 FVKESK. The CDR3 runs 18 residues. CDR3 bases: TGTGCCAGCAGCCACCTACTTCGTACTAGCGGGAGTGGGAATGAGCAGTTCTTC. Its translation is CASSHLLRTSGSGNEQFF.

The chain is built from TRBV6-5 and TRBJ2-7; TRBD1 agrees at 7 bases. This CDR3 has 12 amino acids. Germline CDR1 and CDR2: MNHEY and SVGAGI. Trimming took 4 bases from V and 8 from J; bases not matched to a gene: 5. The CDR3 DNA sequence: TGTGCCAGCAGTTGGGACAGTAGACAGCAGTACTTC. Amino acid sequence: CASSWDSRQQYF.

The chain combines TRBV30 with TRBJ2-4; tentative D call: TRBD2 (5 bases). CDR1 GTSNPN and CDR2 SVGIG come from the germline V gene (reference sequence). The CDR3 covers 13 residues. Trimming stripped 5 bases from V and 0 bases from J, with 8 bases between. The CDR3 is CAWAGIAKNIQYF. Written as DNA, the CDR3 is TGTGCCTGGGCGGGTATAGCCAAAAACATTCAGTACTTC. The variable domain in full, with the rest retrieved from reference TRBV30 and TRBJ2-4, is SQTIHQWPATLVQPVGSPLSLECTVEGTSNPNLYWYRQAAGRGLQLLFYSVGIGQISSEVPQNLSASRPQDRQFILSSKKLLLSDSGFYLCAWAGIAKNIQYFGAGTRLSVL.

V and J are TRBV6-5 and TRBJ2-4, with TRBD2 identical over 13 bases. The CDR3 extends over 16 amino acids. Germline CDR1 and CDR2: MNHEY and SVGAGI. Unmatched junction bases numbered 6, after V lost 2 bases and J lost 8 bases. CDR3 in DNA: TGTGCCAGCAGTTACGCCGGGACTAGCGGGATGCACATTCAGTACTTC. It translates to CASSYAGTSGMHIQYF.

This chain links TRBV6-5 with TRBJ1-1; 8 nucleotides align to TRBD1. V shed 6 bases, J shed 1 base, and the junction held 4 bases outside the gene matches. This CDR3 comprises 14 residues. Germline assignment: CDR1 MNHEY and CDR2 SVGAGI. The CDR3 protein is CASRSGGRNTEAFF. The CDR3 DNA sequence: TGTGCCAGCAGGTCAGGGGGCCGGAACACTGAAGCTTTCTTT.

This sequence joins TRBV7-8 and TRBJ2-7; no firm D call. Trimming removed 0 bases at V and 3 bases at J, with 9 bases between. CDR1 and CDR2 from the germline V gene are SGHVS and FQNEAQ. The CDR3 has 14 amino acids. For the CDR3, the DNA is TGTGCCAGCAGCTTAGCGGGCCTCGGCTACGAGCAGTACTTC. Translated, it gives CASSLAGLGYEQYF.

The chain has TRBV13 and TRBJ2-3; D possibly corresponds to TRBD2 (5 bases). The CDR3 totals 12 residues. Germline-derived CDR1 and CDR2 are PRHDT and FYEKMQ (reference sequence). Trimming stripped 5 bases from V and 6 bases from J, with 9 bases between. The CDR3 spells CASSGGADTQYF. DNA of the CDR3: TGTGCCAGCAGCGGAGGAGCGGATACGCAGTATTTT.

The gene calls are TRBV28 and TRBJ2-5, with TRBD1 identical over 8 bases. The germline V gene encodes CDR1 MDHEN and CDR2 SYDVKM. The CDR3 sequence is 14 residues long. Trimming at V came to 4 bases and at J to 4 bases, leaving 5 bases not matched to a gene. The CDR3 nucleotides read TGTGCCAGCAGTTCCCTCAGGGGGCTAGAGACCCAGTACTTC. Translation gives CASSSLRGLETQYF.

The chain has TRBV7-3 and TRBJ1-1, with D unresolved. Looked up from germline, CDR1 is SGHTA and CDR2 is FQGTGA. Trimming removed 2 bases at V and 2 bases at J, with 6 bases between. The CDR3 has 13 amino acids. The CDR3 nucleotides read TGTGCCAGCAGCTTATGGACTAACACTGAAGCTTTCTTT. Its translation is CASSLWTNTEAFF.

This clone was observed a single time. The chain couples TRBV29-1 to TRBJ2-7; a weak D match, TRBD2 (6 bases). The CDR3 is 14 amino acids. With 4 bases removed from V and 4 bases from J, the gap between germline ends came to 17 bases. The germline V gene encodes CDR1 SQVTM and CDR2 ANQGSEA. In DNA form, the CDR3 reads TGCAGCGTTGTTGGGGGGTCAGCAGGGTACGAGCAGTACTTC. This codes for CSVVGGSAGYEQYF.